The clone carrying this T cell receptor beta chain occurred a few times. The target antigen is unknown. V was shortened by 9 bases and J by 4 bases, with 13 bases between the two germline ends. This CDR3 contains 14 residues. This sample is drawn from a study of metastatic and nonmetastatic thyroid tumors. Overall study: Blood and tumor or nodule tissue repertoires from malignant and benign thyroid patients were compared.

The study, taken as a whole, reports: Patients with malignant thyroid tumors reportedly had significantly higher TCR beta diversity than those with benign nodules, in blood and tumor.

How the authors handled the data: CDR3 was compared across clinicopathological groups, and the resulting differences were used to build a distant-metastasis classifier for papillary thyroid cancer. TCRdb reanalyzed the PCR reads with MiXCR. V and J calls and clone size were set by TCRdb, not the authors. The table records 40,000 to 45,000 clones, 3% to 3.5% of them present only once. All patients were untreated before thyroid surgery. This chain connects TRBV12-3 or TRBV12-4 to TRBJ2-6, with D unclear. Sequencing input: blood. The source of this sequence is a female donor with papillary thyroid cancer or a benign thyroid nodule (not recorded which). Some clones in this sample may be carry-over from other donors' samples. The CDR3 DNA is TGTGCCAGTAGACCCGCTGCCGGGGCCAACGTCCTGACTTTC. This encodes CASRPAAGANVLTF.